This T cell receptor beta chain is from a study of T-cell reconstitution after alpha-beta-depleted transplantation in children. TCRbeta library construction was performed incorporating unique molecular identifiers. TCRdb redid the calling of the PCR reads with MiXCR, one entry per CDR3 protein. Here the sample spans 250,000 or so distinct CDR3 sequences, 20% to 30% being singletons. This clonotype was seen a single time. Antigen specificity is unknown. Study conclusions and caveats: About two months after transplant, alpha-beta T cells reportedly came from several hundred expanded graft clones. The authors attributed T-cell counts and diversity one year after transplant mostly to newly produced T cells. Elevated TCRbeta diversity at day 60 was traced, in some patients, to surviving recipient T cells and thymic progenitors.

The CDR3 totals 14 residues. The germline V gene has CDR1 SGHRS and CDR2 YFSETQ. Trimming shortened V by 1 base and J by 1 base, and 7 bases separated the two germline ends. V gene TRBV5-1 combines with J gene TRBJ2-3; D is ambiguous. The material sequenced was PBMCs, mostly from graft donor cells, taken 360 days after TCRalphabeta/CD19-depleted stem cell transplant. The clonotype originates from a female patient aged 2 to 10 who had a stem cell transplant for congenital amegakaryocytic thrombocytopenia, so the T cells may come from the graft donor. As DNA, the CDR3 is TGCGCCAGCAGCTTGTATACAGGCACAGATACGCAGTATTTT. Amino acids: CASSLYTGTDTQYF.